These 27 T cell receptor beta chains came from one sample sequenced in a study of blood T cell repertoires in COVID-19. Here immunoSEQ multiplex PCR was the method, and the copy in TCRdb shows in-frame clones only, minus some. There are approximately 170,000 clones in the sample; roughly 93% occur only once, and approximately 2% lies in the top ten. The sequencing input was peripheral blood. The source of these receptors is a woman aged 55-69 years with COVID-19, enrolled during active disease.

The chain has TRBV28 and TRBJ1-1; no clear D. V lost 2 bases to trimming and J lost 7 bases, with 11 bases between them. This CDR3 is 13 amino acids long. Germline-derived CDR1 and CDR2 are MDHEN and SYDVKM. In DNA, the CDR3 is TGTGCCAGCAGTTTACCGACGCGGCGTGAAGCTTTCTTT. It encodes CASSLPTRREAFF.

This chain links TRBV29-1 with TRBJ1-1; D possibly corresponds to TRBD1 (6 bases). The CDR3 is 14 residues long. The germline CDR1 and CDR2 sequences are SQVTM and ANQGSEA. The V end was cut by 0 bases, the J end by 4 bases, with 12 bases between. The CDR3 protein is CSVEDQGTATEAFF. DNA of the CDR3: TGCAGCGTTGAAGACCAGGGGACGGCCACTGAAGCTTTCTTT. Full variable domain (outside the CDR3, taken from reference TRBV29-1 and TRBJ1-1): SAVISQKPSRDICQRGTSLTIQCQVDSQVTMMFWYRQQPGQSLTLIATANQGSEATYESGFVIDKFPISRPNLTFSTLTVSNMSPEDSSIYLCSVEDQGTATEAFFGQGTRLTVV.

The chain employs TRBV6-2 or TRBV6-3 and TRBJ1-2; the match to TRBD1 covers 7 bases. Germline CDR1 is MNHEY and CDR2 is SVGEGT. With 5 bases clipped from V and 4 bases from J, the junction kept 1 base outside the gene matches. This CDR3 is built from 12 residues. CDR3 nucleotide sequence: TGTGCCAGCAGTAAGGGGGCCTATGGCTACACCTTC. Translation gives CASSKGAYGYTF.

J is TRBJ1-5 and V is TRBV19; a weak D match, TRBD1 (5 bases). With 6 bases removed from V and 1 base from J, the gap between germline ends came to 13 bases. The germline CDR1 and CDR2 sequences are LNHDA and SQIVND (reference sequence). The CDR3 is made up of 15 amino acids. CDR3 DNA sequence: TGTGCCAGTAGCTCAAGAAGGGGCAGCAATCAGCCCCAGCATTTT. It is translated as CASSSRRGSNQPQHF.

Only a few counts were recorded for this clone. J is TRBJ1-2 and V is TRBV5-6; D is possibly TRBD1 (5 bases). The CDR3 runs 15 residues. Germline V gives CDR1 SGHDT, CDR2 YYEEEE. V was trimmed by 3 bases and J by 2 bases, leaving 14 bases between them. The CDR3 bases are TGTGCCAGCAGCTCGCGGCAAGGGGCCAACTATGGCTACACCTTC. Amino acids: CASSSRQGANYGYTF.

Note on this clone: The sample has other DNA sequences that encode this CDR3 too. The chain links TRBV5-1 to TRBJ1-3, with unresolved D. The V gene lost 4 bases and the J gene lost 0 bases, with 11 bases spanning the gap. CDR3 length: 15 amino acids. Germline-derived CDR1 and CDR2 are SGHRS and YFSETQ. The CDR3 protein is CASSSQGSSGNTIYF. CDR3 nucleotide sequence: TGCGCCAGCAGCAGCCAAGGGAGCTCTGGAAACACCATATATTTT.

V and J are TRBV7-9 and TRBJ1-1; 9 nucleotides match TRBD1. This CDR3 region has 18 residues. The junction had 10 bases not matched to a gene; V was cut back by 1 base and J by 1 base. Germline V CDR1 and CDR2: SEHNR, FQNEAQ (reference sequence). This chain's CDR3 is CASSLGAGTGRRNTEAFF. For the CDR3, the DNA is TGTGCCAGCAGCTTAGGAGCCGGGACAGGGAGGCGGAACACTGAAGCTTTCTTT.

This chain's CDR3 is CASSDRSRGEHGYTF. Here the CDR3 DNA reads TGTGCCAGCAGTGATCGATCCCGGGGGGAACATGGCTACACCTTC. The V gene is TRBV25-1, the J gene TRBJ1-2; D may be TRBD1 (5 bases). The CDR3 extends over 15 amino acids. Germline CDR1 MGHDK, CDR2 SYGVNS. V lost 3 bases to trimming and J lost 6 bases, with 17 bases between them.

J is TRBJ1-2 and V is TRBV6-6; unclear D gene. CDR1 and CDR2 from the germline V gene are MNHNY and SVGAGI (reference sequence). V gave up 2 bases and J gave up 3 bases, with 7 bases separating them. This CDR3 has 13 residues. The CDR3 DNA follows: TGTGCCAGCAGTTACGGGCAGGACTATGGCTACACCTTC. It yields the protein CASSYGQDYGYTF.

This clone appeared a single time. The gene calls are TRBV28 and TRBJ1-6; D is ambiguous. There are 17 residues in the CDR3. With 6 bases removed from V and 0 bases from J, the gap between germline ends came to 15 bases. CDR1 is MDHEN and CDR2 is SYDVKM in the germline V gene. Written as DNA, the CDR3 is TGTGCCAGCAGGCCAAGCGACGGGAGCTCCTATAATTCACCCCTCCACTTT. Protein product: CASRPSDGSSYNSPLHF.

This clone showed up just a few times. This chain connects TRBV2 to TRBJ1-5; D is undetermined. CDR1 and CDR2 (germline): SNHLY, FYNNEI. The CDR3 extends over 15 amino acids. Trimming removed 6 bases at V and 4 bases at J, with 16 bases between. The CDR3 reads CASRQQTNPNQPQHF. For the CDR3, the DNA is TGTGCCAGCAGGCAGCAGACAAATCCTAATCAGCCCCAGCATTTT. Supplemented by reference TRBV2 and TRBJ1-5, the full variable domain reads EPEVTQTPSHQVTQMGQEVILRCVPISNHLYFYWYRQILGQKVEFLVSFYNNEISEKSEIFDDQFSVERPDGSNFTLKIRSTKLEDSAMYFCASRQQTNPNQPQHFGDGTRLSIL.

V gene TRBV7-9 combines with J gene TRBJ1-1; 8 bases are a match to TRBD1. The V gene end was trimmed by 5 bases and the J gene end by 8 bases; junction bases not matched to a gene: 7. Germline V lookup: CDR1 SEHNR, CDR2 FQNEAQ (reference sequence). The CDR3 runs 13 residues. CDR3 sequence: CASSPPRTGEAFF. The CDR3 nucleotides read TGTGCCAGCAGCCCGCCCCGGACAGGGGAAGCTTTCTTT.

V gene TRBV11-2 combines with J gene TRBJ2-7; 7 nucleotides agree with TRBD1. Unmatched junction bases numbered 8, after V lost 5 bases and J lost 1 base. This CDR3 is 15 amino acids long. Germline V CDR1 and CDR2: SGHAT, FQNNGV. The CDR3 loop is CASSEMTGRSYEQYF. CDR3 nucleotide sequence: TGTGCCAGCAGCGAGATGACAGGGCGTTCCTACGAGCAGTACTTC.

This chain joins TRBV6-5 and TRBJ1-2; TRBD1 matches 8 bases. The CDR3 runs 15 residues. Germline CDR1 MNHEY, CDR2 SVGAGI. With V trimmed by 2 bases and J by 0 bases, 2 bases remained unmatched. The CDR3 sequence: CASSYGQGSNYGYTF. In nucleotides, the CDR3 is TGTGCCAGCAGTTACGGACAGGGATCTAACTATGGCTACACCTTC.

The CDR3 sequence is CASSQLGKLFF. CDR3 bases: TGTGCCAGCTCCCAACTAGGGAAACTGTTTTTT. This rearrangement joins TRBV27 to TRBJ1-4; D is unresolved. With 8 bases removed from V and 11 bases from J, the gap between germline ends came to 12 bases. CDR3 length: 11 residues. Germline assignment: CDR1 MNHEY and CDR2 SMNVEV (reference sequence).

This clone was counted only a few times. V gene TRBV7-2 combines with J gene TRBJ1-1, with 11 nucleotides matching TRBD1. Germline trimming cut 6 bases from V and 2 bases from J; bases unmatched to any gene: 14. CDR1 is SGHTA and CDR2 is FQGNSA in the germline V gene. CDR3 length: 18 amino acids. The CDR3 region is CASSPGTGGRVKNTEAFF. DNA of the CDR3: TGTGCCAGCAGTCCCGGGACAGGGGGTAGGGTGAAAAACACTGAAGCTTTCTTT.

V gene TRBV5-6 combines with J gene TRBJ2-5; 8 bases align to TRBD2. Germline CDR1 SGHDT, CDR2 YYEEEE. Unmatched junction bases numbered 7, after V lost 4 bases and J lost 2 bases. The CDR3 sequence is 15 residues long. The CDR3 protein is CASSPRGGVQETQYF. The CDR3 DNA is TGTGCCAGCAGCCCTCGGGGGGGGGTACAAGAGACCCAGTACTTC.

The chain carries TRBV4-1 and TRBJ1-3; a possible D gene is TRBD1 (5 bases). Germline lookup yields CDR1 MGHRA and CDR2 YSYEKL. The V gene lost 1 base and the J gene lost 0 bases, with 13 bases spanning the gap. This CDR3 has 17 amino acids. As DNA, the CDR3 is TGCGCCAGCAGCCAAGGGCTTGGGGCTCCCTCTGGAAACACCATATATTTT. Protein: CASSQGLGAPSGNTIYF.

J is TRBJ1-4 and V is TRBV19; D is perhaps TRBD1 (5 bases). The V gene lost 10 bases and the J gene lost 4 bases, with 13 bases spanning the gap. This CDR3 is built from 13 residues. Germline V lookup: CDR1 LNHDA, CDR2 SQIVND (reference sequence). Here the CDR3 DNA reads TGTGCCACCGAGACAGCGTTTAATGAAAAACTGTTTTTT. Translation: CATETAFNEKLFF. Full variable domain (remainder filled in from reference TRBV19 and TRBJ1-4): DGGITQSPKYLFRKEGQNVTLSCEQNLNHDAMYWYRQDPGQGLRLIYYSQIVNDFQKGDIAEGYSVSREKKESFPLTVTSAQKNPTAFYLCATETAFNEKLFFGSGTQLSVL.

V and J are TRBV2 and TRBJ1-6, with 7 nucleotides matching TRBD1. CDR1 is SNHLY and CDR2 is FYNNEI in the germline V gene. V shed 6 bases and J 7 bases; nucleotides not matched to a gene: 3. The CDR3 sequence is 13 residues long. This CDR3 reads CASRGTENSPLHF. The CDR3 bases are TGTGCCAGCAGAGGGACAGAGAATTCACCCCTCCACTTT.

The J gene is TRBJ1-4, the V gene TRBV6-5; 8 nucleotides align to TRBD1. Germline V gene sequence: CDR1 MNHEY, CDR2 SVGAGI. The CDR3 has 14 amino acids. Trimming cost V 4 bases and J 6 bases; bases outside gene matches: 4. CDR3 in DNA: TGTGCCAGCAGTTCGACAGGGGCGTATGAAAAACTGTTTTTT. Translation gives CASSSTGAYEKLFF.

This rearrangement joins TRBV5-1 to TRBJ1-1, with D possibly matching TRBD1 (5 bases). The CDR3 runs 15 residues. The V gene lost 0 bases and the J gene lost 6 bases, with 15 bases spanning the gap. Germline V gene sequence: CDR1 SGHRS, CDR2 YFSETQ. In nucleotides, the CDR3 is TGCGCCAGCAGCTTGGTCGGCCAGGGAGGGTCTGAAGCTTTCTTT. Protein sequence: CASSLVGQGGSEAFF.

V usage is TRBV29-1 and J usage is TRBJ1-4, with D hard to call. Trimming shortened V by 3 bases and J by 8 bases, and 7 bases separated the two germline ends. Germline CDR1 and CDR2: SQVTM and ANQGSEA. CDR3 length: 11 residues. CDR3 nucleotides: TGCAGCGTTGAGACCGGGGAAAAACTGTTTTTT. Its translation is CSVETGEKLFF.

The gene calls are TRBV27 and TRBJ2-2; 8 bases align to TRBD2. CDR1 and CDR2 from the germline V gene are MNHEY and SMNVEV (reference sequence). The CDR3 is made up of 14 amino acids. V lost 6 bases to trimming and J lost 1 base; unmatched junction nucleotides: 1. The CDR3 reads CASRAGVNTGELFF. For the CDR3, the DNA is TGTGCCAGCAGAGCGGGGGTGAACACCGGGGAGCTGTTTTTT.

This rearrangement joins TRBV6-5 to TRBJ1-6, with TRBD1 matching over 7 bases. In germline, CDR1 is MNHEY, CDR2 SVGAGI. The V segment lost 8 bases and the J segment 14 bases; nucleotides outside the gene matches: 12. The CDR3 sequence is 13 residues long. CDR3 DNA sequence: TGTGCCAGCGGTCCGGGACAGCCCCCTACCCTCCACTTT. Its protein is CASGPGQPPTLHF.

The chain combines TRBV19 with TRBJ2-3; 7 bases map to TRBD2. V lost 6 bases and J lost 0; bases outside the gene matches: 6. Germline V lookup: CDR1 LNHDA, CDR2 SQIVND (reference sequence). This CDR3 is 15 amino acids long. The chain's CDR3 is CASSWAGESTDTQYF. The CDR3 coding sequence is TGTGCCAGTAGCTGGGCGGGGGAAAGCACAGATACGCAGTATTTT.

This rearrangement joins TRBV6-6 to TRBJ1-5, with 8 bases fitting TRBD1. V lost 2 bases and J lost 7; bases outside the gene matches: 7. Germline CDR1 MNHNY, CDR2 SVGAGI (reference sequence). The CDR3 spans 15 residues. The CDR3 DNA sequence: TGTGCCAGCAGTTACACGACAGGGGAGACCCAGCCCCAGCATTTT. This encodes CASSYTTGETQPQHF.